Listed below are T cell receptor beta chains from one sample, sequenced in a study of T cells after yellow fever vaccination. TCRdb reprocessed the 5' RACE reads with MiXCR, giving one entry per CDR3 protein. The sample lists under 200,000 distinct CDR3 sequences; about 11% were seen once. Specimen: CD8+ T cells sorted from PBMCs, collected 15 days after the yellow fever booster vaccination. Every receptor here comes from a man aged 18 to 29 who received the YFV17D yellow fever vaccine. Each CDR3 is given with its conserved first and last residue. D genes are given only for firm matches. Only some rows state a clone size, as once, few, many or a class for expanded clones.

d_gene: NA; v_gene: TRBV7-2; abundance: NA; j_gene: TRBJ1-1; CDR3nt: TGTGCCAGCTCTCTAGGGAGACGGGCCACTGAAGCTTTCTTT; CDR3aa: CASSLGRRATEAFF
d_gene: TRBD1; v_gene: TRBV7-9; abundance: few; j_gene: TRBJ1-5; CDR3nt: TGTGCCAGCAGCTTTGACAGGGAAGGAAATCAGCCCCAGCATTTT; CDR3aa: CASSFDREGNQPQHF
d_gene: NA; v_gene: TRBV18; abundance: few; j_gene: TRBJ1-4; CDR3nt: TGTGCCAGCTCACCATACCCAGGATCTGACGAAAAACTGTTTTTT; CDR3aa: CASSPYPGSDEKLFF
d_gene: NA; v_gene: TRBV4-1; abundance: many; j_gene: TRBJ2-3; CDR3nt: TGCGCCAGCAGCCAAAGTGGGTCAGGGACCCTCGGGGATACGCAGTATTTT; CDR3aa: CASSQSGSGTLGDTQYF
d_gene: NA; v_gene: TRBV5-1; abundance: many; j_gene: TRBJ2-6; CDR3nt: TGCGCCAGCAGGGGGGGATACTCTGGGGCCAACGTCCTGACTTTC; CDR3aa: CASRGGYSGANVLTF
d_gene: NA; v_gene: TRBV11-3; abundance: few; j_gene: TRBJ1-1; CDR3nt: TGTGCCAGCAGCATTAAGGGGCTCACTGAAGCTTTCTTT; CDR3aa: CASSIKGLTEAFF
d_gene: NA; v_gene: TRBV15; abundance: NA; j_gene: TRBJ2-7; CDR3nt: TGTGCCACCAGCAGAGCCCAGGGCTACGAGCAGTACTTC; CDR3aa: CATSRAQGYEQYF
d_gene: NA; v_gene: TRBV6-5; abundance: NA; j_gene: TRBJ1-1; CDR3nt: TGTGCCAGCAGTTACACCAGGGACACTGAAGCTTTCTTT; CDR3aa: CASSYTRDTEAFF
d_gene: TRBD1; v_gene: TRBV24-1; abundance: few; j_gene: TRBJ2-2; CDR3nt: TGTGCCACCAGTAGGACAGGGGCCGGGGAGCTGTTTTTT; CDR3aa: CATSRTGAGELFF
d_gene: NA; v_gene: TRBV7-2; abundance: few; j_gene: TRBJ2-2; CDR3nt: TGTGCCAGCAGCTTAAGGCCTAGCCCCACCGGGGAGCTGTTTTTT; CDR3aa: CASSLRPSPTGELFF
d_gene: NA; v_gene: TRBV9; abundance: few; j_gene: TRBJ2-1; CDR3nt: TGTGCCAGCAGCGTAGGAACTATCAATGAGCAGTTCTTC; CDR3aa: CASSVGTINEQFF
d_gene: NA; v_gene: TRBV5-4; abundance: NA; j_gene: TRBJ2-7; CDR3nt: TGTGCCAGCAGCTTGGGACAGGCCTTCTGGGACGAGCAGTACTTC; CDR3aa: CASSLGQAFWDEQYF
d_gene: NA; v_gene: TRBV6-1; abundance: few; j_gene: TRBJ2-5; CDR3nt: TGTGCCAGCAGTGAACGCCGCCAGTACCAAGAGACCCAGTACTTC; CDR3aa: CASSERRQYQETQYF
d_gene: NA; v_gene: TRBV11-2; abundance: few; j_gene: TRBJ2-2; CDR3nt: TGTGCCAGCAGCTCATCCCAGGGGCGAACCGGGGAGCTGTTTTTT; CDR3aa: CASSSSQGRTGELFF
d_gene: NA; v_gene: TRBV5-1; abundance: many; j_gene: TRBJ2-3; CDR3nt: TGCGCCAGCAGGTCTTTCCATACGCAGTATTTT; CDR3aa: CASRSFHTQYF
d_gene: NA; v_gene: TRBV3-1; abundance: few; j_gene: TRBJ2-1; CDR3nt: TGTGCCAGCGGAGGGGGAGGTTACAATGAGCAGTTCTTC; CDR3aa: CASGGGGYNEQFF
d_gene: NA; v_gene: TRBV28; abundance: few; j_gene: TRBJ1-3; CDR3nt: TGTGCCAGCAGTTTCGGGGGTTCGGGTACCATATATTTT; CDR3aa: CASSFGGSGTIYF
d_gene: NA; v_gene: TRBV10-3; abundance: NA; j_gene: TRBJ1-1; CDR3nt: TGTGCCATCAGTGAGTCGTATCGTCAGGGCCCTGAAGCTTTCTTT; CDR3aa: CAISESYRQGPEAFF
d_gene: NA; v_gene: TRBV3-1; abundance: few; j_gene: TRBJ1-1; CDR3nt: TGTGCCAGCAGCCAAGCCTTCCCACCTGAAGCTTTCTTT; CDR3aa: CASSQAFPPEAFF
d_gene: NA; v_gene: TRBV13; abundance: few; j_gene: TRBJ2-7; CDR3nt: TGTGCCAGCAGCGACTCGCGTGGTCGTTCCTACGAGCAGTACTTC; CDR3aa: CASSDSRGRSYEQYF
d_gene: TRBD1; v_gene: TRBV4-1; abundance: many; j_gene: TRBJ2-3; CDR3nt: TGCGCCAGCAGCGGACAGGGATCAGATACGCAGTATTTT; CDR3aa: CASSGQGSDTQYF
d_gene: TRBD1; v_gene: TRBV29-1; abundance: few; j_gene: TRBJ2-1; CDR3nt: TGCAGCGCCGCCCCCCGGGACAGGGAGCGTGGCAATGAGCAGTTCTTC; CDR3aa: CSAAPRDRERGNEQFF
d_gene: TRBD1; v_gene: TRBV7-2; abundance: many; j_gene: TRBJ1-2; CDR3nt: TGTGCCAGCAGCTCAACCGGACCGACAGGGGTAAATGGCTACACCTTC; CDR3aa: CASSSTGPTGVNGYTF
d_gene: TRBD1; v_gene: TRBV14; abundance: few; j_gene: TRBJ2-1; CDR3nt: TGTGCCAGCAGCCCTAAGCCGGGACAGTCGCATGAGCAGTTCTTC; CDR3aa: CASSPKPGQSHEQFF
d_gene: NA; v_gene: TRBV6-6; abundance: few; j_gene: TRBJ1-6; CDR3nt: TGTGCCAGCAGTTACGGTCGGAGTAGCCACGAGCGGAATTCACCCCTCCACTTT; CDR3aa: CASSYGRSSHERNSPLHF
d_gene: NA; v_gene: TRBV12-3/TRBV12-4; abundance: NA; j_gene: TRBJ2-3; CDR3nt: TGTGCCAGCAGTTTGTCCGTGATCGCGGATACGCAGTATTTT; CDR3aa: CASSLSVIADTQYF
d_gene: TRBD2; v_gene: TRBV9; abundance: NA; j_gene: TRBJ2-1; CDR3nt: TGTGCCAGCAGCGTGAACGGGGGGGTCGATGAGCAGTTCTTC; CDR3aa: CASSVNGGVDEQFF
d_gene: TRBD2; v_gene: TRBV29-1; abundance: few; j_gene: TRBJ2-2; CDR3nt: TGCAGCGTCCAAGAACTAGCGGGTGAGACCGGGGAGCTGTTTTTT; CDR3aa: CSVQELAGETGELFF
d_gene: TRBD1; v_gene: TRBV6-6; abundance: NA; j_gene: TRBJ1-1; CDR3nt: TGTGCCAGCAGTTACCGGACAGGAGGGGAGGGTGAAGCTTTCTTT; CDR3aa: CASSYRTGGEGEAFF
d_gene: TRBD1; v_gene: TRBV7-9; abundance: few; j_gene: TRBJ2-2; CDR3nt: TGTGCCAGCAGCCCCTCCCCAGGGGGCACCGGGGAGCTGTTTTTT; CDR3aa: CASSPSPGGTGELFF
d_gene: TRBD2; v_gene: TRBV5-6; abundance: NA; j_gene: TRBJ2-1; CDR3nt: TGTGCCAGCAGCAGCGAGCCCGCTAGCGGGAACTACAATGAGCAGTTCTTC; CDR3aa: CASSSEPASGNYNEQFF
d_gene: TRBD2; v_gene: TRBV29-1; abundance: few; j_gene: TRBJ2-1; CDR3nt: TGCAGCGTTGAAGATAGCGGGGGTAGCTTCGATGAGCAGTTCTTC; CDR3aa: CSVEDSGGSFDEQFF
d_gene: NA; v_gene: TRBV4-3; abundance: few; j_gene: TRBJ2-2; CDR3nt: TGCGCCAGCAGCCAAGAGGCCGCGGCGAACACCGGGGAGCTGTTTTTT; CDR3aa: CASSQEAAANTGELFF
d_gene: NA; v_gene: TRBV5-1; abundance: NA; j_gene: TRBJ1-2; CDR3nt: TGCGCCAGCAGCTTGTATAACTACTATGGCTACACCTTC; CDR3aa: CASSLYNYYGYTF
d_gene: NA; v_gene: TRBV5-1; abundance: NA; j_gene: TRBJ1-6; CDR3nt: TGCGCCAGCCGCGCTCCGGGGGAATATTCACCCCTCCACTTT; CDR3aa: CASRAPGEYSPLHF
d_gene: TRBD1; v_gene: TRBV7-9; abundance: NA; j_gene: TRBJ1-2; CDR3nt: TGTGCCAGCAGCTTCGGACAGGGTCTCTATGGCTACACCTTC; CDR3aa: CASSFGQGLYGYTF
d_gene: NA; v_gene: TRBV5-6; abundance: NA; j_gene: TRBJ2-3; CDR3nt: TGTGCCAGCAGAGGGAGGAGCACAGATACGCAGTATTTT; CDR3aa: CASRGRSTDTQYF
d_gene: NA; v_gene: TRBV7-3; abundance: NA; j_gene: TRBJ2-4; CDR3nt: TGTGCCAGCAGCCCCGTTGGTGGGGGTGCCCGAAAAAACATTCAGTACTTC; CDR3aa: CASSPVGGGARKNIQYF
d_gene: NA; v_gene: TRBV7-6; abundance: few; j_gene: TRBJ2-5; CDR3nt: TGTGCCAGCAGCCTCTGGCCGGGGGAGACCCAGTACTTC; CDR3aa: CASSLWPGETQYF
d_gene: TRBD1; v_gene: TRBV7-9; abundance: NA; j_gene: TRBJ2-6; CDR3nt: TGTGCCAGCAGCACACCCGGGACAGCCGTCTCTGGGGCCAACGTCCTGACTTTC; CDR3aa: CASSTPGTAVSGANVLTF
d_gene: NA; v_gene: TRBV4-3; abundance: NA; j_gene: TRBJ2-6; CDR3nt: TGCGCCAGCAGCCAAGATTCGACAAAAGGGGCCAACGTCCTGACTTTC; CDR3aa: CASSQDSTKGANVLTF
d_gene: NA; v_gene: TRBV5-1; abundance: few; j_gene: TRBJ2-7; CDR3nt: TGCGCCAGCAGCGGGCAGTTATCCTACGAGCAGTACTTC; CDR3aa: CASSGQLSYEQYF
d_gene: NA; v_gene: TRBV20-1; abundance: NA; j_gene: TRBJ2-2; CDR3nt: TGCAGTGCTAGAGGGGGCAGGTACACCGGGGAGCTGTTTTTT; CDR3aa: CSARGGRYTGELFF
d_gene: NA; v_gene: TRBV6-5; abundance: few; j_gene: TRBJ1-3; CDR3nt: TGTGCCAGCAGTCGGATGTCTGGAAACACCATATATTTT; CDR3aa: CASSRMSGNTIYF
d_gene: NA; v_gene: TRBV5-1; abundance: few; j_gene: TRBJ1-2; CDR3nt: TGCGCCAGCAGCTTGGCCATCAATAGCTATGGCTACACCTTC; CDR3aa: CASSLAINSYGYTF
d_gene: TRBD1; v_gene: TRBV15; abundance: many; j_gene: TRBJ1-1; CDR3nt: TGTGCCACCAGCAGAGAGACACCGGGACAGGAAGCTTTCTTT; CDR3aa: CATSRETPGQEAFF
d_gene: NA; v_gene: TRBV7-9; abundance: NA; j_gene: TRBJ2-2; CDR3nt: TGTGCCAGCAGCCTCGCGGGGGCACCCGGGGAGCTGTTTTTT; CDR3aa: CASSLAGAPGELFF
d_gene: NA; v_gene: TRBV5-1; abundance: few; j_gene: TRBJ1-1; CDR3nt: TGCGCCAGCAGGAGACGTCTCATGAACACTGAAGCTTTCTTT; CDR3aa: CASRRRLMNTEAFF
d_gene: NA; v_gene: TRBV15; abundance: NA; j_gene: TRBJ2-5; CDR3nt: TGTGCCACCAGCAGAGGACGGACCCAGTACTTC; CDR3aa: CATSRGRTQYF
d_gene: TRBD1; v_gene: TRBV5-6; abundance: few; j_gene: TRBJ2-1; CDR3nt: TGTGCCAGCAGCACTTGGACAGGGGATTGGGAGCAGTTCTTC; CDR3aa: CASSTWTGDWEQFF
d_gene: NA; v_gene: TRBV2; abundance: few; j_gene: TRBJ2-5; CDR3nt: TGTGCCAGCATTGAGGGCCGAGGGCGGGAGACCCAGTACTTC; CDR3aa: CASIEGRGRETQYF
d_gene: NA; v_gene: TRBV5-1; abundance: NA; j_gene: TRBJ1-2; CDR3nt: TGCGCCAGCAGCGGGGAGACACCGTCTCCTCCTGGCTACACCTTC; CDR3aa: CASSGETPSPPGYTF
d_gene: NA; v_gene: TRBV6-5; abundance: NA; j_gene: TRBJ2-2; CDR3nt: TGTGCCAGCAGCCCAAGCCGACAGACCGGGGAGCTGTTTTTT; CDR3aa: CASSPSRQTGELFF
d_gene: TRBD1; v_gene: TRBV6-5; abundance: NA; j_gene: TRBJ2-5; CDR3nt: TGTGCCAGCAGTTACGCCCCCGGGACAGGGCAAGAGACCCAGTACTTC; CDR3aa: CASSYAPGTGQETQYF
d_gene: NA; v_gene: TRBV27; abundance: NA; j_gene: TRBJ1-5; CDR3nt: TGTGCCAGCGGTCCGAGGGGCAATCAGCCCCAGCATTTT; CDR3aa: CASGPRGNQPQHF